These 18 T cell receptor beta chains originate from one sample sequenced in a study of T cell repertoires in cytomegalovirus infection (dated by TCRdb to the late 2010s). The sequencer listed for this sample is Illumina HiSeq 1500. The public reads were reanalyzed by TCRdb: fastp trimming at Q25, MiXCR alignment, in-frame beta chains only. Each CDR3 protein gets just one entry, which takes the most common genes and DNA from the rows behind it. The sample profile shows fewer than 1,000,000 distinct CDR3 sequences; approximately 30% of them were found once. The ten largest clones represent roughly an eighth of the sample. What this sample's treatment or condition label stands for: in vitro stimulation with specific CMV peptide epitopes to enrich CMV-specific T cells. No antigen has been identified for these receptors. The sample was cultured CD8+ T cells from PBMCs, taken from culture after CMV antigen stimulation. The receptors shown here come from a human donor in good health (CMV status not recorded). Some clones in this sample may be carry-over from other donors' samples.

The chain joins TRBV6-2 or TRBV6-3 to TRBJ1-4; D unresolved. This CDR3 spans 14 amino acids. Germline V CDR1 and CDR2: MNHEY, SVGEGT. With 2 bases removed from V and 8 bases from J, the gap between germline ends came to 12 bases. The CDR3 sequence is CASSYSVKWEKLFF. In nucleotides, the CDR3 is TGTGCCAGCAGTTACAGCGTGAAATGGGAAAAACTGTTTTTT.

This clonotype turned up a few times. The chain uses TRBV28 and TRBJ2-3; no firm D call. V lost 2 bases, J lost 1 base, and 10 bases lay in between. In germline, CDR1 is MDHEN, CDR2 SYDVKM. The CDR3 has 15 residues. The CDR3 DNA reads TGTGCCAGCAGTTTAGACGCCGCTGGCACAGATACGCAGTATTTT. Amino acid sequence: CASSLDAAGTDTQYF.

There are a few counts of this clonotype. This rearrangement joins TRBV6-6 to TRBJ2-3; TRBD2 agrees at 9 bases. V was pared by 10 bases and J by 6 bases, with 23 bases of the junction left unmatched. CDR3 length: 18 residues. From germline, CDR1 is MNHNY and CDR2 SVGAGI (reference sequence). CDR3 region: CATRGNPGLAGRRDTQYF. The CDR3 DNA sequence: TGTGCCACCAGGGGGAACCCGGGGCTAGCGGGGAGAAGGGATACGCAGTATTTT.

The sample holds a few counts of this clonotype. The gene calls are TRBV27 and TRBJ1-2, with D uncertain. Deletions cut 1 base from V and 6 bases from J, with 9 bases between. Germline V gene sequence: CDR1 MNHEY, CDR2 SMNVEV (reference sequence). This CDR3 comprises 13 residues. The CDR3 DNA sequence: TGTGCCAGCAGTTTATACACCGGGAATGGCTACACCTTC. Encoded protein: CASSLYTGNGYTF.

The CDR3 DNA reads as TGTGCCAGCAGCTTACCAGAATCCTACAATGAGCAGTTCTTC. It is translated as CASSLPESYNEQFF. The chain carries TRBV7-9 and TRBJ2-1, with D hard to call. The CDR3 has 14 amino acids. Between the trimmed V and J ends, which lost 2 bases and 1 base, there was a span of 6 bases. The germline V gene has CDR1 SEHNR and CDR2 FQNEAQ (reference sequence).

The V call is TRBV6-5, the J call TRBJ2-2; a weak D match, TRBD2 (6 bases). V was cut by 5 bases and J by 4 bases, with 11 bases left in between. The CDR3 extends over 14 amino acids. Germline assignment: CDR1 MNHEY and CDR2 SVGAGI. This CDR3 is CASSPGVVTGELFF. DNA for the CDR3: TGTGCCAGCAGTCCGGGAGTGGTCACCGGGGAGCTGTTTTTT.

The rearrangement uses TRBV6-5 and TRBJ1-3; TRBD1 is a possible D gene (5 bases). CDR3 length equals 15 residues. The germline CDR1 and CDR2 sequences are MNHEY and SVGAGI. Trimming took 0 bases from V and 3 from J, leaving 9 bases between them. CDR3 DNA: TGTGCCAGCAGTTACTCGCAGGGAGGTGGAAACACCATATATTTT. This encodes CASSYSQGGGNTIYF.

This clonotype occurred many times. The rearrangement uses TRBV7-8 and TRBJ2-7, with TRBD1 as a possible D gene (5 bases). Germline CDR1 SGHVS, CDR2 FQNEAQ. The CDR3 sequence is 15 residues long. Between the trimmed V and J ends, which lost 1 base and 3 bases, there was a span of 13 bases. In DNA form, the CDR3 reads TGTGCCAGCAGCTTAGGCAGGGAACTGATCTACGAGCAGTACTTC. Translated, it gives CASSLGRELIYEQYF.

Remarks on this clonotype: Germline is not matched at one junction end, which may reflect a read error. The rearrangement joins TRBV10-1 to TRBJ1-2, with D tentatively TRBD1 (5 bases). The CDR3 length is 14 residues. From germline, CDR1 is WNHNN and CDR2 SYGVQD (reference sequence). This CDR3 is CTSSETTVNYGYTF. DNA of the CDR3: TGCACCAGCAGTGAAACGACAGTTAACTATGGCTACACCTTC.

The V and J genes are TRBV4-2 and TRBJ2-2, with D perhaps being TRBD1 or TRBD2 (5 bases each). Germline loops: CDR1 LGHNA, CDR2 YNFKEQ. The V end lost 3 bases, the J end lost 1 base, and 15 bases lay between the germline ends. The CDR3 runs to 17 residues. Here the CDR3 reads CASSHPPGPQNTGELFF. The CDR3 DNA reads TGTGCCAGCAGCCATCCTCCGGGACCCCAGAACACCGGGGAGCTGTTTTTT.

This clonotype was counted ten times or more. The chain has TRBV7-9 and TRBJ2-1; D is undetermined. Looked up from germline, CDR1 is SEHNR and CDR2 is FQNEAQ (reference sequence). This CDR3 has 13 amino acids. Trimming took 4 bases from V and 3 from J, leaving 7 bases between them. The CDR3 DNA is TGTGCCAGCAGCTCCGTAGACTACAATGAGCAGTTCTTC. Translating it yields CASSSVDYNEQFF.

This clonotype was detected ten times or more. The rearrangement uses TRBV19 and TRBJ2-1; 8 bases match TRBD2. The CDR3 is 15 residues long. CDR1 LNHDA and CDR2 SQIVND come from the germline V gene (reference sequence). The ends lost 0 bases at V and 5 bases at J; junction bases unmatched: 3. In nucleotides, the CDR3 is TGTGCCAGTAGTATAGAAGCGGGGGTCCACAATGAGCAGTTCTTC. Translating gives CASSIEAGVHNEQFF.

The chain combines TRBV4-3 with TRBJ2-1, with 7 bases matching TRBD2. The germline gives CDR1 LGHNA, CDR2 YSLEER. This CDR3 contains 15 residues. Germline trimming cut 0 bases from V and 7 bases from J; bases unmatched to any gene: 6. The CDR3 DNA sequence: TGCGCCAGCAGCCAAGACTTAGGGACTATTAATGAGCAGTTCTTC. Translation gives CASSQDLGTINEQFF.

CDR3 residues: CASSYPPSGQSYNEQFF. The CDR3 DNA sequence: TGTGCCAGCAGTTACCCCCCCTCGGGACAGTCCTACAATGAGCAGTTCTTC. The rearrangement joins TRBV7-9 to TRBJ2-1; 7 nucleotides align to TRBD1. The CDR3 consists of 17 residues. The germline V gene encodes CDR1 SEHNR and CDR2 FQNEAQ (reference sequence). V dropped 6 bases and J dropped 1; count of bases not matched to a gene: 12.

The rearrangement joins TRBV27 to TRBJ1-1; D is unresolved. The germline gives CDR1 MNHEY, CDR2 SMNVEV (reference sequence). This CDR3 comprises 14 residues. V lost 3 bases and J 0 bases, leaving 8 bases between the germline ends. The CDR3: CASSFSELNTEAFF. For the CDR3, the DNA is TGTGCCAGCAGTTTCTCCGAGTTGAACACTGAAGCTTTCTTT.

On this clonotype itself: This could be a read error, since a much larger clone is one nucleotide away. The chain joins TRBV7-6 to TRBJ1-1; TRBD1 matches 9 bases. The CDR3 is 16 residues long. Germline V CDR1 and CDR2: SGHVS, FNYEAQ. As DNA, the CDR3 is TGTGCCAACAGCCCGGGACAGGGAAGTTGGAACACTGAAGCTTTCTTT. This gives the protein CANSPGQGSWNTEAFF.

The CDR3 DNA sequence: TGTGCCAGCAACCCGTCTGGCTCGATGGGTGGTGAAGCTTTCTTT. This gives the protein CASNPSGSMGGEAFF. The chain carries TRBV12-3 or TRBV12-4 and TRBJ1-1; no firm D call. There are 15 residues in the CDR3. V was clipped by 7 bases and J by 7 bases, with 22 bases between them.

This clonotype was picked up a small number of times. The chain joins TRBV4-2 to TRBJ2-2, with D possibly matching TRBD2 (5 bases). Germline values: CDR1 LGHNA, CDR2 YNFKEQ. The V end lost 1 base, the J end lost 9 bases, and 9 bases lay between the germline ends. The CDR3 spans 13 residues. CDR3 amino acids: CASSQGGHRELFF. The DNA of the CDR3 is TGTGCCAGCAGCCAAGGAGGGCACCGGGAGCTGTTTTTT.